This entry lists 9 T cell receptor beta chains sequenced from one sample in a study of PD-L1 blockade in urothelial cancer. Sequencing used immunoSEQ multiplex PCR; TCRdb keeps in-frame clones, though not all of them. This sample has 27,000 or so clones, with 85% to 90% found just once. Sequencing used PBMCs, obtained around atezolizumab (anti-PD-L1) treatment. These TCRs come from a man in his fifties with urothelial cancer.

In its sample, this clone was seen a few times. The chain employs TRBV1 and TRBJ2-5; TRBD1, as called in the table, went unchecked against the DNA. TRBV1 is designated a pseudogene. The CDR3 spans 14 residues. Written as DNA, the CDR3 is TGCACCAGCAGCCAAGATCAGTTCCAAGAGACCCAGTACTTC. This encodes CTSSQDQFQETQYF.

The CDR3 loop is CASSELGGANYNEQFF. In nucleotides, the CDR3 is TGCGCCAGCAGTGAGCTTGGGGGGGCAAACTACAATGAGCAGTTCTTC. The chain recombines TRBV10-2 with TRBJ2-1, with D possibly TRBD2 on 7 matching bases. With 2 bases removed from V and 3 bases from J, the gap between germline ends came to 14 bases. Per the germline V gene, CDR1 is WSHSY and CDR2 is SAAADI. This CDR3 has 16 residues.

Note on this clone: The sample contains more than one DNA sequence encoding this CDR3. The rearrangement uses TRBV6-5 and TRBJ1-1; possibly TRBD1 for D (6 bases). V was shortened by 6 bases and J by 4 bases, with 9 bases between the two germline ends. The germline gives CDR1 MNHEY, CDR2 SVGAGI. The CDR3 is 12 residues long. The CDR3 loop is CASRQGFTEAFF. Written as DNA, the CDR3 is TGTGCCAGCAGACAGGGATTCACTGAAGCTTTCTTT.

The chain couples TRBV27 to TRBJ1-2; weak D call: TRBD1 (6 bases). This CDR3 comprises 18 residues. Germline loops: CDR1 MNHEY, CDR2 SMNVEV (reference sequence). V gave up 5 bases and J gave up 2 bases, with 24 bases separating them. The CDR3 here is CASSPRTLTWTANYGYTF. The CDR3 bases are TGTGCCAGCAGTCCGCGGACTCTGACGTGGACAGCCAACTATGGCTACACCTTC.

The rearrangement links TRBV9 to TRBJ2-1; the match to TRBD2 covers 7 bases. V shed 0 bases, J shed 9 bases, and the junction held 6 bases outside the gene matches. Germline loops: CDR1 SGDLS, CDR2 YYNGEE. The CDR3 has 14 amino acids. DNA of the CDR3: TGTGCCAGCAGCGTAGTGGCGGGAGTTTCTGAGCAGTTCTTC. This translates into CASSVVAGVSEQFF.

The genes are TRBV30 and TRBJ2-1, with TRBD2 as a possible D gene (5 bases). CDR1 is GTSNPN and CDR2 is SVGIG in the germline V gene (reference sequence). Trimming removed 2 bases at V and 2 bases at J, with 10 bases between. The CDR3 length is 14 residues. The CDR3 bases are TGTGCCTGGAGTTCCGGAGGACCCTACAATGAGCAGTTCTTC. It encodes CAWSSGGPYNEQFF. Complete variable domain (other parts from reference TRBV30 and TRBJ2-1): SQTIHQWPATLVQPVGSPLSLECTVEGTSNPNLYWYRQAAGRGLQLLFYSVGIGQISSEVPQNLSASRPQDRQFILSSKKLLLSDSGFYLCAWSSGGPYNEQFFGPGTRLTVL.

This clone showed up just a few times. The CDR3 DNA sequence: TGCAGCGTTCTCTCCGGGGTTGGGGAGCTGTTTTTT. It specifies CSVLSGVGELFF. The chain carries TRBV29-1 and TRBJ2-2, with D tentatively TRBD2 (5 bases). The ends were cut back, 5 bases at V and 8 bases at J, with 12 bases in the middle. The CDR3 consists of 12 residues. Germline CDR1 is SQVTM and CDR2 is ANQGSEA.

This clone appeared a single time. The rearrangement joins TRBV5-6 to TRBJ2-5; possible D gene TRBD1, 6 bases. V lost 10 bases and J 5 bases, leaving 21 bases between the germline ends. The CDR3 has 14 amino acids. The V gene's germline CDR1 is SGHDT and CDR2 YYEEEE. The CDR3 loop is CASTRDTVRETQYF. The CDR3 DNA reads TGTGCCTCGACCCGGGACACGGTCCGGGAGACCCAGTACTTC.

This chain uses TRBV28 with TRBJ2-1; D unresolved. The CDR3 totals 15 residues. Germline CDR1 and CDR2: MDHEN and SYDVKM. V was shortened by 5 bases and J by 7 bases, with 18 bases between the two germline ends. CDR3 sequence (DNA): TGTGCCAGCAGTCCCCGAGGCCTTGTGAGTAATGAGCAGTTCTTC. This translates into CASSPRGLVSNEQFF. Filled out from reference TRBV28 and TRBJ2-1, the complete variable domain reads DVKVTQSSRYLVKRTGEKVFLECVQDMDHENMFWYRQDPGLGLRLIYFSYDVKMKEKGDIPEGYSVSREKKERFSLILESASTNQTSMYLCASSPRGLVSNEQFFGPGTRLTVL.